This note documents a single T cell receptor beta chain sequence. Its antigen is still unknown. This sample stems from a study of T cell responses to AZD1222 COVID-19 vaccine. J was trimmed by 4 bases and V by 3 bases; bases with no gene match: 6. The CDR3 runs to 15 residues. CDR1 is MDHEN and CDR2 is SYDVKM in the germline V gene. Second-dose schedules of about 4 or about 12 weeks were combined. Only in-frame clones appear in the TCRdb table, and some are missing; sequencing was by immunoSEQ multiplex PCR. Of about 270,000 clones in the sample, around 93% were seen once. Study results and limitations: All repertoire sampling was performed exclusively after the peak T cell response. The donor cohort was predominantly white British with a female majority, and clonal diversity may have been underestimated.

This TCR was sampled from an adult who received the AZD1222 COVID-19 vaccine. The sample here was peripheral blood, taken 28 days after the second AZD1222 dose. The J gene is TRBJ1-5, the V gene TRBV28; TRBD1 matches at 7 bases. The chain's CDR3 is CASSLRQGLNQPQHF. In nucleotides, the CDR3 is TGTGCCAGCAGTTTGAGACAGGGACTTAATCAGCCCCAGCATTTT.